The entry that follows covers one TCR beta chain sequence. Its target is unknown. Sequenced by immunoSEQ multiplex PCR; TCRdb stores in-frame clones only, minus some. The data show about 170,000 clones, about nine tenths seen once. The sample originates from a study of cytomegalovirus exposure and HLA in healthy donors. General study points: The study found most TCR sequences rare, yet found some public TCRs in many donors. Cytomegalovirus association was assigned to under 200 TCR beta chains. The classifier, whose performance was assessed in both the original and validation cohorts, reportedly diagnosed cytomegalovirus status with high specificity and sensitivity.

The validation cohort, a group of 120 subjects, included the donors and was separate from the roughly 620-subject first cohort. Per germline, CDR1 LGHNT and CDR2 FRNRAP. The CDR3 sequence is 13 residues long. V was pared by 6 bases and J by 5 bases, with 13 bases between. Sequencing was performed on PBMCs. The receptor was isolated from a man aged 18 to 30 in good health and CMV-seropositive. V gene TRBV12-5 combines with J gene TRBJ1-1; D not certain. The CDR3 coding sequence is TGTGCTAGTGGAGGTCTAAGGGAGACTGAAGCTTTCTTT. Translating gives CASGGLRETEAFF. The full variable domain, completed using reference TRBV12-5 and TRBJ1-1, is DARVTQTPRHKVTEMGQEVTMRCQPILGHNTVFWYRQTMMQGLELLAYFRNRAPLDDSGMPKDRFSAEMPDATLATLKIQPSEPRDSAVYFCASGGLRETEAFFGQGTRLTVV.